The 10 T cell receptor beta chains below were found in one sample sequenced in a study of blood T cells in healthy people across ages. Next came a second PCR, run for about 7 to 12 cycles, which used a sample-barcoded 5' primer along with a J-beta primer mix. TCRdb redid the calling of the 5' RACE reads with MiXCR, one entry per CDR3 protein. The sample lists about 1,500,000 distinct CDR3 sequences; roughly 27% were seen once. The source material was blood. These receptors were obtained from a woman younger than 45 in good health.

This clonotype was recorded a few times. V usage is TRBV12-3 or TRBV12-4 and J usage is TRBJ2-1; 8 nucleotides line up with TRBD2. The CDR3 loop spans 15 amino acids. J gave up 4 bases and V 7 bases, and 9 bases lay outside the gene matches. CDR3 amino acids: CASKMGGGKYNEQFF. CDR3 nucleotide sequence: TGTGCCAGCAAGATGGGCGGGGGGAAGTACAATGAGCAGTTCTTC.

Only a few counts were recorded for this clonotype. The CDR3 here is CSAPHSDPYNEQFF. The CDR3 DNA reads as TGCAGTGCTCCCCACTCTGATCCCTACAATGAGCAGTTCTTC. The V and J genes are TRBV20-1 and TRBJ2-1; unclear D gene. The V and J ends lost 5 bases and 2 bases respectively, with 13 bases between them. The CDR3 has 14 residues. Germline-derived CDR1 and CDR2 are DFQATT and SNEGSKA (reference sequence).

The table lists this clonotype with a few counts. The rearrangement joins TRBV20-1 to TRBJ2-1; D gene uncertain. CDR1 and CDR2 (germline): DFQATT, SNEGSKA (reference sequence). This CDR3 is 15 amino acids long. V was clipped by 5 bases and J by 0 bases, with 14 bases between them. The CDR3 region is CSASSSGPSYNEQFF. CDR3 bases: TGCAGTGCTTCCTCGTCCGGGCCCTCCTACAATGAGCAGTTCTTC.

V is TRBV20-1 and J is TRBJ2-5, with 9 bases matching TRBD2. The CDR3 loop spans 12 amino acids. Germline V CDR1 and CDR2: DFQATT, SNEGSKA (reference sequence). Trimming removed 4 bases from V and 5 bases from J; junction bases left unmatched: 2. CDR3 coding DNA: TGCAGTGCTATAGCGGGAGAGGAGACCCAGTACTTC. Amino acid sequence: CSAIAGEETQYF.

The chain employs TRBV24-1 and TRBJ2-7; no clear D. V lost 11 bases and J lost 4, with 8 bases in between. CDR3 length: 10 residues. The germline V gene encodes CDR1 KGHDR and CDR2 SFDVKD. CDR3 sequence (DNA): TGTGCCATCCCGGCGTACGAGCAGTACTTC. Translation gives CAIPAYEQYF.

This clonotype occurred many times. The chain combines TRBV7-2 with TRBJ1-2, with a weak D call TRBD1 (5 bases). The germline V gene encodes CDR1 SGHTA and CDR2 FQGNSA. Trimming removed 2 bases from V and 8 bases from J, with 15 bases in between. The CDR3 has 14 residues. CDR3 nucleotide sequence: TGTGCCAGCAGCTTAACACCCTTTCAGGGCGGCTACACCTTC. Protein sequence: CASSLTPFQGGYTF. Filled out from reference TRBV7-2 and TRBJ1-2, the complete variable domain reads GAGVSQSPSNKVTEKGKDVELRCDPISGHTALYWYRQSLGQGLEFLIYFQGNSAPDKSGLPSDRFSAERTGGSVSTLTIQRTQQEDSAVYLCASSLTPFQGGYTFGSGTRLTVV.

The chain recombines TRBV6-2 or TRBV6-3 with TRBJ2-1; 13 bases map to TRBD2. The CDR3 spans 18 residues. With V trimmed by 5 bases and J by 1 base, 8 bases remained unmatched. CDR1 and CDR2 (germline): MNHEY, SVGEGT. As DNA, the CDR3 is TGTGCCAGCAGTGGGGGACTAGCGGGAAGAAGGTCCTACAATGAGCAGTTCTTC. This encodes CASSGGLAGRRSYNEQFF.

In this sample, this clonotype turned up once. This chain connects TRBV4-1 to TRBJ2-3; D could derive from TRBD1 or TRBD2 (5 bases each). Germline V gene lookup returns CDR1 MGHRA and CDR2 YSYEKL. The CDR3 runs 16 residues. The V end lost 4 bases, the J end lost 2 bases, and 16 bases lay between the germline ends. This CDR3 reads CASSPTPGRITDTQYF. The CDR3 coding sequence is TGCGCCAGCAGCCCGACGCCGGGACGGATCACAGATACGCAGTATTTT.

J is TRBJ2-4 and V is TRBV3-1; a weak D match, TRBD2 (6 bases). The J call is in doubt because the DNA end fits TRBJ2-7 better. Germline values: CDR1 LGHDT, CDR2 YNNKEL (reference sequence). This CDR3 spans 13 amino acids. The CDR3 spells CASGAPGGYEQYF. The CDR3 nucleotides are TGTGCCAGCGGGGCTCCCGGGGGCTACGAGCAGTACTTC.

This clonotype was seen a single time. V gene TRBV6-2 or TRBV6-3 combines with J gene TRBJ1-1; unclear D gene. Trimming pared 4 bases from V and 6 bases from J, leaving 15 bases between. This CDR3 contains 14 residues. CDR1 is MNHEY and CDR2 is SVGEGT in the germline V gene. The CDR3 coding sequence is TGTGCCAGCAGTTTCCAGACCGCCGCCTCTGAAGCTTTCTTT. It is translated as CASSFQTAASEAFF.